The 31 T cell receptor beta chains below come from one sample, sequenced in a study of cytomegalovirus exposure and HLA in healthy donors. 60 Vbeta and 13 Jbeta primers were used in PCR. Assay used: immunoSEQ multiplex PCR; TCRdb lists only in-frame clones, some missing. This table holds some 150,000 clones, about 85% found once. The sample was PBMCs. Source of these receptors: a human donor in good health.

In its sample, this clone was seen once. The chain recombines TRBV5-6 with TRBJ1-5; 11 bases are a match to TRBD1. In germline, CDR1 is SGHDT, CDR2 YYEEEE. The CDR3 totals 15 residues. Trimming cost V 4 bases and J 8 bases; bases outside gene matches: 8. CDR3: CASSPRDRGLEPQHF. The DNA for the CDR3 is TGTGCCAGCAGCCCCCGGGACAGGGGGTTGGAGCCCCAGCATTTT.

The rearrangement joins TRBV7-6 to TRBJ1-1, with a weak D call TRBD1 (6 bases). CDR3 length: 16 residues. Germline CDR1 and CDR2: SGHVS and FNYEAQ. The germline V and J ends were trimmed by 5 bases and 5 bases, with 21 bases remaining between them. The CDR3 region has the DNA TGTGCCAGCAGCGCCCGGGACACCTACTCGGGGACTGAAGCTTTCTTT. The encoded protein is CASSARDTYSGTEAFF.

V gene TRBV19 combines with J gene TRBJ1-2; 7 bases fit TRBD1. The CDR3 spans 13 residues. CDR1 is LNHDA, CDR2 SQIVND, per germline (reference sequence). V lost 8 bases, J lost 3 bases, and 6 bases stayed unmatched. In DNA, the CDR3 is TGTGCCAGTCGCTCGACAGGGCACTATGGCTACACCTTC. Amino acid sequence: CASRSTGHYGYTF.

The V gene is TRBV19, the J gene TRBJ2-3, with 7 bases fitting TRBD1. The junction had 3 bases not matched to a gene; V was cut back by 1 base and J by 2 bases. The CDR3 loop spans 15 amino acids. CDR1 is LNHDA, CDR2 SQIVND, per germline (reference sequence). The CDR3 spells CASSIGGTDTDTQYF. The CDR3 DNA reads TGTGCCAGTAGTATAGGGGGGACAGACACAGATACGCAGTATTTT. Together with reference TRBV19 and TRBJ2-3, the CDR3 gives the full variable domain: DGGITQSPKYLFRKEGQNVTLSCEQNLNHDAMYWYRQDPGQGLRLIYYSQIVNDFQKGDIAEGYSVSREKKESFPLTVTSAQKNPTAFYLCASSIGGTDTDTQYFGPGTRLTVL.

CDR3 coding DNA: TGTGCCAGCAGCTCGACTACATCCGGGACAGGGTACGAGCAGTACTTC. Its translation is CASSSTTSGTGYEQYF. V is TRBV7-9 and J is TRBJ2-7; 9 nucleotides line up with TRBD1. V gave up 4 bases and J gave up 4 bases; unmatched junction bases: 11. CDR1 and CDR2 (germline): SEHNR, FQNEAQ (reference sequence). This CDR3 has 16 amino acids. Using reference TRBV7-9 and TRBJ2-7 for the parts outside the CDR3, the full variable domain is DTGVSQNPRHKITKRGQNVTFRCDPISEHNRLYWYRQTLGQGPEFLTYFQNEAQLEKSRLLSDRFSAERPKGSFSTLEIQRTEQGDSAMYLCASSSTTSGTGYEQYFGPGTRLTVT.

This chain joins TRBV5-1 and TRBJ2-7; 14 bases agree with TRBD2. The CDR3 has 18 amino acids. Unmatched junction bases numbered 9, after V lost 0 bases and J lost 4 bases. CDR1 is SGHRS and CDR2 is YFSETQ in the germline V gene. CDR3 sequence: CASSLGLAGGPGLYEQYF. In nucleotides, the CDR3 is TGCGCCAGCAGCTTGGGACTAGCGGGAGGGCCCGGGTTATACGAGCAGTACTTC.

The chain uses TRBV14 and TRBJ2-2; 10 bases fit TRBD1. This CDR3 is built from 16 residues. The junction had 4 bases not matched to a gene; V was cut back by 2 bases and J by 4 bases. CDR1 SGHDN and CDR2 FVKESK come from the germline V gene. The DNA for the CDR3 is TGTGCCAGCAGCCAAATGTGGACAGGGGGCACCGGGGAGCTGTTTTTT. It specifies CASSQMWTGGTGELFF.

This clone was seen a handful of times. This chain uses TRBV30 with TRBJ1-2; the D gene is possibly TRBD1 (5 bases). V dropped 6 bases and J dropped 2 bases, with 10 bases sitting between them. The CDR3 is 12 amino acids. Germline CDR1 and CDR2: GTSNPN and SVGIG (reference sequence). In DNA form, the CDR3 reads TGTGCCTGTCTAGGGGTAAACTATGGCTACACCTTC. Protein sequence: CACLGVNYGYTF.

A single count supports this clone. The rearrangement links TRBV18 to TRBJ1-3, with D uncertain. Germline assignment: CDR1 KGHSH and CDR2 LQKENI. The ends were cut back, 6 bases at V and 0 bases at J, with 6 bases in the middle. This CDR3 has 13 residues. The CDR3 coding sequence is TGTGCCAGCTCGGGCCTCTCTGGAAACACCATATATTTT. This gives the protein CASSGLSGNTIYF.

This chain connects TRBV27 to TRBJ2-7, with TRBD1 identical over 10 bases. The CDR3 loop spans 17 amino acids. CDR1 and CDR2 from the germline V gene are MNHEY and SMNVEV (reference sequence). The junction had 10 bases not matched to a gene; V was cut back by 3 bases and J by 2 bases. The CDR3 loop reads CASSFPSGTGETYEQYF. The CDR3 nucleotides are TGTGCCAGCAGTTTTCCCTCCGGGACAGGGGAAACCTACGAGCAGTACTTC.

The table lists this clone with a few counts. The chain has TRBV7-9 and TRBJ2-7; TRBD1 might be the D (6 bases). CDR1 SEHNR and CDR2 FQNEAQ come from the germline V gene (reference sequence). The CDR3 consists of 12 residues. Trimming removed 4 bases at V and 9 bases at J, with 13 bases between. The CDR3 sequence: CASSSQGFGQYF. The CDR3 nucleotides are TGTGCCAGCAGCTCCCAGGGGTTCGGGCAGTACTTC.

This rearrangement joins TRBV30 to TRBJ1-3, with unresolved D. Trimming removed 6 bases at V and 1 base at J, with 10 bases between. Per the germline V gene, CDR1 is GTSNPN and CDR2 is SVGIG (reference sequence). The CDR3 covers 13 residues. The CDR3 nucleotides are TGTGCCTGCCGAGCGGATTCTGGAAACACCATATATTTT. Its protein product is CACRADSGNTIYF.

This clone has a handful of counts. V usage is TRBV28 and J usage is TRBJ2-1; TRBD2 is a possible D gene (6 bases). Germline V gene sequence: CDR1 MDHEN, CDR2 SYDVKM. The CDR3 has 12 amino acids. V shed 4 bases and J shed 10 bases, with 11 bases lying between them. The CDR3 DNA reads as TGTGCCAGCAGTTGGAGGGTGAGCGAGCAGTTCTTC. As protein: CASSWRVSEQFF.

The chain couples TRBV21-1 to TRBJ2-7; TRBD2 is taken as the D call from the table, unchecked against the DNA. TRBV21-1 is given as a pseudogene. The CDR3 covers 17 residues. CDR3 bases: TGTGCCAGCAGCAAAAGGAGGACTAGCGGGAGGTGGTACGAGCAGTACTTC. Translation: CASSKRRTSGRWYEQYF.

The rearrangement links TRBV27 to TRBJ2-1; D possibly corresponds to TRBD1 (6 bases). Germline CDR1 and CDR2: MNHEY and SMNVEV (reference sequence). The CDR3 runs 17 residues. Deletions cut 6 bases from V and 4 bases from J, with 22 bases between. The CDR3 nucleotides are TGTGCCAGCAGATATGTGGGCGAGACAGGAGAATACAATGAGCAGTTCTTC. This codes for CASRYVGETGEYNEQFF.

J is TRBJ1-3 and V is TRBV2; D is unclear. The germline V and J ends were trimmed by 4 bases and 2 bases, with 15 bases remaining between them. CDR3 size: 16 residues. Germline V CDR1 and CDR2: SNHLY, FYNNEI. The CDR3 sequence is CASSGGHPYAGNTIYF. The CDR3 region has the DNA TGTGCCAGCAGTGGCGGGCACCCCTACGCTGGAAACACCATATATTTT. The variable domain in full, with the rest retrieved from reference TRBV2 and TRBJ1-3, is EPEVTQTPSHQVTQMGQEVILRCVPISNHLYFYWYRQILGQKVEFLVSFYNNEISEKSEIFDDQFSVERPDGSNFTLKIRSTKLEDSAMYFCASSGGHPYAGNTIYFGEGSWLTVV.

The chain recombines TRBV7-9 with TRBJ1-1, with D perhaps matching TRBD1 (5 bases). This CDR3 has 15 amino acids. Germline V gene sequence: CDR1 SEHNR, CDR2 FQNEAQ (reference sequence). Trimming removed 1 base from V and 1 base from J, with 10 bases in between. The CDR3 is CASSLGPGENTEAFF. Here the CDR3 DNA reads TGTGCCAGCAGCTTAGGTCCGGGGGAGAACACTGAAGCTTTCTTT. The whole variable domain, filled in from reference TRBV7-9 and TRBJ1-1, reads DTGVSQNPRHKITKRGQNVTFRCDPISEHNRLYWYRQTLGQGPEFLTYFQNEAQLEKSRLLSDRFSAERPKGSFSTLEIQRTEQGDSAMYLCASSLGPGENTEAFFGQGTRLTVV.

The chain recombines TRBV11-2 with TRBJ2-2; 9 bases align to TRBD2. CDR1 SGHAT and CDR2 FQNNGV come from the germline V gene. With 4 bases clipped from V and 6 bases from J, the junction kept 6 bases outside the gene matches. The CDR3 runs 15 residues. CDR3 nucleotide sequence: TGTGCCAGCAGCTATAGCGGGAGAAGAGCCGGGGAGCTGTTTTTT. This gives the protein CASSYSGRRAGELFF. The full variable domain, with the rest looked up from reference TRBV11-2 and TRBJ2-2, is EAGVAQSPRYKIIEKRQSVAFWCNPISGHATLYWYQQILGQGPKLLIQFQNNGVVDDSQLPKDRFSAERLKGVDSTLKIQPAKLEDSAVYLCASSYSGRRAGELFFGEGSRLTVL.

V gene TRBV5-4 combines with J gene TRBJ2-7, with TRBD1 matching over 7 bases. The CDR3 extends over 14 amino acids. The J segment lost 5 bases and the V segment lost 1 base, leaving 6 bases of the junction unmatched. Looked up from germline, CDR1 is SGHNT and CDR2 is YYREEE (reference sequence). The DNA for the CDR3 is TGTGCCAGCAGCTTGCAACAGGGGCTGCACGAGCAGTACTTC. It is translated as CASSLQQGLHEQYF.

The chain has TRBV4-2 and TRBJ1-5; no reliable D call. Germline CDR1 LGHNA, CDR2 YNFKEQ. V was clipped by 5 bases and J by 6 bases, with 8 bases between them. The CDR3 loop spans 12 amino acids. DNA for the CDR3: TGTGCCAGCAGCGGCGGAAGTCAGCCCCAGCATTTT. Its protein product is CASSGGSQPQHF.

This chain uses TRBV29-1 with TRBJ2-1; TRBD2 matches 8 bases. The CDR3 extends over 15 amino acids. CDR1 and CDR2 from the germline V gene are SQVTM and ANQGSEA. Trimming cost V 5 bases and J 4 bases; bases outside gene matches: 10. CDR3 DNA sequence: TGCAGCGTTAGCCTCGGGGGGGGGATTTACAATGAGCAGTTCTTC. Protein: CSVSLGGGIYNEQFF.

This clone was found once. The rearrangement joins TRBV19 to TRBJ1-5; 8 bases fit TRBD1. The CDR3 runs to 15 residues. V was pared by 7 bases and J by 2 bases, with 7 bases of the junction left unmatched. Germline-derived CDR1 and CDR2 are LNHDA and SQIVND (reference sequence). The CDR3, as DNA: TGTGCCAGTACCTTAGGACAGGGAGGCAATCAGCCCCAGCATTTT. Translation: CASTLGQGGNQPQHF.

This rearrangement joins TRBV30 to TRBJ1-2; TRBD1 aligns across 7 bases. Unmatched junction bases numbered 8, after V lost 1 base and J lost 6 bases. The CDR3 covers 14 residues. Germline CDR1 reads GTSNPN; CDR2 reads SVGIG (reference sequence). CDR3 sequence: CAWSGPDRAHGYTF. The CDR3 region has the DNA TGTGCCTGGAGTGGGCCAGACAGGGCACATGGCTACACCTTC. The full variable domain, with the rest looked up from reference TRBV30 and TRBJ1-2, is SQTIHQWPATLVQPVGSPLSLECTVEGTSNPNLYWYRQAAGRGLQLLFYSVGIGQISSEVPQNLSASRPQDRQFILSSKKLLLSDSGFYLCAWSGPDRAHGYTFGSGTRLTVV.

The chain combines TRBV6-5 with TRBJ2-7; D is unclear. Germline values: CDR1 MNHEY, CDR2 SVGAGI. The CDR3 consists of 15 residues. V was trimmed by 1 base and J by 5 bases, leaving 15 bases between them. Here the CDR3 reads CASSYLGAALNEQYF. The CDR3 region has the DNA TGTGCCAGCAGTTACTTAGGCGCGGCTCTGAACGAGCAGTACTTC.

The chain couples TRBV19 to TRBJ1-1; D ambiguous. In germline, CDR1 is LNHDA, CDR2 SQIVND (reference sequence). The length of the CDR3 is 16 residues. Trimming left V 1 base short and J 1 base short, with 13 bases between. Here the CDR3 reads CASSIGTRRRNTEAFF. CDR3 nucleotides: TGTGCCAGTAGTATAGGCACCAGGCGTCGGAACACTGAAGCTTTCTTT.

The rearrangement joins TRBV4-1 to TRBJ1-4; D is uncertain. Germline V gene sequence: CDR1 MGHRA, CDR2 YSYEKL. The CDR3 totals 16 residues. The germline V and J ends were trimmed by 4 bases and 7 bases, with 19 bases remaining between them. CDR3 nucleotide sequence: TGCGCCAGCAGCCCTATAGGAACAGTGGGGAGTGAAAAACTGTTTTTT. It specifies CASSPIGTVGSEKLFF.

This clone occurred once. The J gene is TRBJ2-1, the V gene TRBV7-9; possible D gene TRBD1, 6 bases. The CDR3 is 15 residues long. The V end lost 3 bases, the J end lost 8 bases, and 17 bases lay between the germline ends. Germline V lookup: CDR1 SEHNR, CDR2 FQNEAQ (reference sequence). The CDR3: CASSFELQGDYEQFF. The CDR3 region has the DNA TGTGCCAGCAGCTTTGAACTACAGGGTGACTATGAGCAGTTCTTC.

The rearrangement uses TRBV29-1 and TRBJ1-1; D gene uncertain. Trimming pared 3 bases from V and 7 bases from J, leaving 6 bases between. Germline-derived CDR1 and CDR2 are SQVTM and ANQGSEA. CDR3 size: 10 residues. The CDR3 DNA follows: TGCAGCGTTGACAGGCTTGAAGCTTTCTTT. This encodes CSVDRLEAFF.

This clone occurred once. The V call is TRBV9, the J call TRBJ2-1; 9 bases align to TRBD2. The V gene end was trimmed by 3 bases and the J gene end by 0 bases; junction bases not matched to a gene: 1. From germline, CDR1 is SGDLS and CDR2 YYNGEE. The CDR3 has 15 amino acids. In nucleotides, the CDR3 is TGTGCCAGCAGCGATAGCGGGGGCTCCTACAATGAGCAGTTCTTC. Amino acids: CASSDSGGSYNEQFF.

The chain joins TRBV7-3 to TRBJ2-3, with a weak D call TRBD1 (5 bases). The ends were cut back, 0 bases at V and 2 bases at J, with 9 bases in the middle. CDR3 length: 15 amino acids. CDR1 and CDR2 from the germline V gene are SGHTA and FQGTGA. In DNA form, the CDR3 reads TGTGCCAGCAGCTTAACAGGGGCCGTCACAGATACGCAGTATTTT. It codes for CASSLTGAVTDTQYF.

This clone was detected only a few times. This chain connects TRBV6-5 to TRBJ1-4; D call uncertain. Germline loops: CDR1 MNHEY, CDR2 SVGAGI. This CDR3 comprises 16 residues. Trimming removed 0 bases at V and 8 bases at J, with 16 bases between. The CDR3 bases are TGTGCCAGCAGTTACTCGGGCCGGGGATGGGAGGAAAAACTGTTTTTT. It codes for CASSYSGRGWEEKLFF.